The 8 T cell receptor beta chains presented below share a single source sample, sequenced in a study of shared clonotypes between healthy human individuals (TCRdb year 2020). Library preparation was by the immunoSEQ multiplex PCR assay. The table was pulled from immuneACCESS by TCRdb, which kept in-frame rearrangements only. Such tables lose some clones; where checked, under half of the loss comes from unresolved V genes, and the rest has no known cause. For this sample the table gives under 85,000 clones, of which 62% were detected only once. Roughly 56% of the sample is taken by the ten largest. The specimen was memory CD8+ T cells sorted from blood. The label giving this sample's cell subset or site can be read as: CD45RO+ cells pooled with CCR7-negative TemRA cells. Receptors were obtained from a man aged 25 to 45 in good health.

This clone was recorded only once. The chain carries TRBV2 and TRBJ1-2; possible D gene TRBD1, 6 bases. Per germline, CDR1 SNHLY and CDR2 FYNNEI. CDR3 length: 13 residues. Trimming removed 4 bases at V and 8 bases at J, with 14 bases between. This CDR3 reads CASSVLGARGYTF. CDR3 coding DNA: TGTGCCAGCAGTGTACTGGGGGCGCGAGGCTACACCTTC. The variable domain in full, completed from reference TRBV2 and TRBJ1-2, reads EPEVTQTPSHQVTQMGQEVILRCVPISNHLYFYWYRQILGQKVEFLVSFYNNEISEKSEIFDDQFSVERPDGSNFTLKIRSTKLEDSAMYFCASSVLGARGYTFGSGTRLTVV.

This clone came up a few times. The V call is TRBV6-1, the J call TRBJ2-7; no clear D. CDR3 size: 10 residues. Germline-derived CDR1 and CDR2 are MNHNS and SASEGT. V was cut by 7 bases and J by 0 bases, with 1 base left in between. The CDR3 coding sequence is TGTGCCAGCATCTCCTACGAGCAGTACTTC. Encoded protein: CASISYEQYF.

There are a few counts of this clone. J is TRBJ2-7 and V is TRBV25-1, with TRBD1 identical over 7 bases. This CDR3 is built from 13 residues. From germline, CDR1 is MGHDK and CDR2 SYGVNS. V shed 3 bases and J 7 bases; nucleotides not matched to a gene: 6. CDR3 protein: CASSDRQGDEQYF. The CDR3 DNA is TGTGCCAGCAGTGACCGACAGGGAGATGAGCAGTACTTC.

This rearrangement joins TRBV9 to TRBJ2-1, with 8 bases that match TRBD2. Germline values: CDR1 SGDLS, CDR2 YYNGEE. The ends lost 0 bases at V and 7 bases at J; junction bases unmatched: 6. The CDR3 consists of 15 residues. The CDR3 DNA reads TGTGCCAGCAGCGTAGCGGGGGGGCGGCGGAATGAGCAGTTCTTC. This sequence encodes CASSVAGGRRNEQFF.

The CDR3 loop is CASSAGAYNEQFF. The CDR3 DNA sequence: TGTGCCTCATCTGCGGGAGCCTACAATGAGCAGTTCTTC. This chain connects TRBV19 to TRBJ2-1; 7 nucleotides align to TRBD2. Germline-derived CDR1 and CDR2 are LNHDA and SQIVND (reference sequence). The CDR3 runs 13 residues. The junction had 6 bases not matched to a gene; V was cut back by 11 bases and J by 2 bases.

The gene calls are TRBV13 and TRBJ2-1, with 14 bases identical to TRBD2. Germline V gene data show CDR1 as PRHDT and CDR2 as FYEKMQ (reference sequence). V trimming: 4 bases; J trimming: 1 base; junction bases outside the gene matches: 3. The CDR3 covers 17 residues. The CDR3 here is CASSWGLAGESYNEQFF. CDR3 nucleotide sequence: TGTGCCAGCAGCTGGGGACTAGCGGGAGAATCCTACAATGAGCAGTTCTTC.

The chain recombines TRBV7-9 with TRBJ1-2; no reliable D call. The V gene lost 4 bases and the J gene lost 4 bases, with 16 bases spanning the gap. The CDR3 is 15 amino acids. Germline loops: CDR1 SEHNR, CDR2 FQNEAQ (reference sequence). The CDR3 DNA reads as TGTGCCAGCAGCTCACGGGAACTCGAGGGCTATGGCTACACCTTC. Residues: CASSSRELEGYGYTF.

The chain recombines TRBV15 with TRBJ2-1, with 9 bases matching TRBD1. Germline trimming cut 5 bases from V and 4 bases from J; bases unmatched to any gene: 6. Germline assignment: CDR1 LNHNV and CDR2 YYDKDF (reference sequence). CDR3 length equals 15 residues. This CDR3 reads CATSPGQGPYNEQFF. Here the CDR3 DNA reads TGTGCCACCAGCCCGGGACAGGGCCCATACAATGAGCAGTTCTTC.